This is a list of T cell receptor beta chains from one sample in a study of Graves' ophthalmopathy and Graves' hyperthyroidism. TCRdb independently ran MiXCR on the multiplex PCR reads; one entry per CDR3 protein. The table lists hundreds of thousands of distinct CDR3 sequences, over 20% of them singletons. The sequencing input was peripheral blood. These receptors were collected from a woman in her late teens or twenties with stable Graves' hyperthyroidism. Some clones in this sample may be carry-over from other donors' samples. Each CDR3 is given with its conserved first and last residue. The D gene is left open where the match is weak. Clone size is not always given. Where it is, it says once, few, many or a class for expanded clones.

>TRBV2|.|many|TRBJ2-4|12
TGTGCCAGCAGCGGCATTACAGGGGAGGAGTACTTC
CASSGITGEEYF
>TRBV15|.|.|TRBJ2-7|18
TGTGCCACCAGCAGAGATCTGAGGGCCGGGACACCCTCCTACGAGCAGTACTTC
CATSRDLRAGTPSYEQYF
>TRBV20-1|TRBD2|few|TRBJ2-2|13
TGCAGTACCCTAGCGGACGCGGCCGGGGAGCTGTTTTTT
CSTLADAAGELFF
>TRBV7-8|.|.|TRBJ1-1|12
TGTGCCAGCAGCAGAAAACTAACTGAAGCTTTCTTT
CASSRKLTEAFF
>TRBV12-3/TRBV12-4|.|many|TRBJ1-5|14
TGTGCCAGCAGTTTAGGAGGGCGAGGTCAGCCCCAGCATTTT
CASSLGGRGQPQHF
>TRBV7-2|.|many|TRBJ2-7|14
TGTGCCAGCAGCTTTTTTGCCTCAACCTACGAGCAGTACTTC
CASSFFASTYEQYF
>TRBV13|TRBD2|many|TRBJ2-4|14
TGTGCCAGCAGCTCTCCGACTAGCGGGGGTATTCAGTACTTC
CASSSPTSGGIQYF
>TRBV15|.|.|TRBJ1-1|18
TGTGCCACCAGCAGAGTAAGGGGTATCCCCAGCATGAACACTGAAGCTTTCTTT
CATSRVRGIPSMNTEAFF
>TRBV7-8|TRBD1|many|TRBJ2-7|15
TGTGCCAGCAGCGGAAGGGACAGGATTACCGCTCGGCAGTACTTC
CASSGRDRITARQYF
>TRBV29-1|TRBD1|many|TRBJ1-5|16
TGCAGCGTCGTAGCCTCCGGGACAGGTGCTCAAGGGCCCCAGCATTTT
CSVVASGTGAQGPQHF
>TRBV27|.|.|TRBJ1-6|15
TGTGCCACTACGGGACAAAAAGGCTATAATTCACCCCTCCACTTT
CATTGQKGYNSPLHF
>TRBV6-1|.|many|TRBJ2-6|14
TGTGCCACGTGGGATCTAGCTGGGGCCAACGTCCTGACTTTC
CATWDLAGANVLTF
>TRBV6-5|.|few|TRBJ1-1|13
TGTGCCAGCAGTTACATGGGATACACTGAAGCTTTCTTT
CASSYMGYTEAFF
>TRBV28|.|.|TRBJ1-2|15
TGTGCCAGCAGCTCGGGACGGATCCTTAACTATGGCTACACCTTC
CASSSGRILNYGYTF
>TRBV19|.|many|TRBJ1-5|11
TGTGCCAACCTGACAGAGGGGCCCCAGCATTTT
CANLTEGPQHF
>TRBV2|TRBD2|many|TRBJ2-7|17
TGTGCCAGCAGTGATACAACTAGCGGGGGGGCTCCCTACGAGCAGTACTTC
CASSDTTSGGAPYEQYF
>TRBV12-5|.|once|TRBJ2-4|16
TGTGCTAGTGGTTTGGTCTCAGGCATAGCCAAAAACATTCAGTACTTC
CASGLVSGIAKNIQYF
>TRBV2|.|many|TRBJ1-1|15
TGTGCCAGCAGTGATCATCCAGGGGTGAACACTGAAGCTTTCTTT
CASSDHPGVNTEAFF
>TRBV9|.|many|TRBJ1-3|15
TGTGCCAGCAGCGTAGTCGGGGGCGAAGGAAACACCATATATTTT
CASSVVGGEGNTIYF
>TRBV28|.|.|TRBJ2-7|14
TGTGCCAGCAGCAAGGGGCAGCCTCCCTACGAGCAGTACTTC
CASSKGQPPYEQYF
>TRBV20-1|.|few|TRBJ2-7|14
TGCAGTGCTAGAGTGTCCGGACTCTCCTACGAGCAGTACTTC
CSARVSGLSYEQYF
>TRBV5-5|.|many|TRBJ1-2|15
TGTGCCAGCAGCCTTATCGGGGGGGATAACTATGGCTACACCTTC
CASSLIGGDNYGYTF
>TRBV28|.|many|TRBJ1-1|15
TGTGCCAGCAGTCTGACTTGGCAGGGGAACACTGAAGCTTTCTTT
CASSLTWQGNTEAFF
>TRBV7-9|.|many|TRBJ2-2|14
TGTGCCAGCAGCTATTCCGGTCTCACCGGGGAGCTGTTTTTT
CASSYSGLTGELFF
>TRBV25-1|.|.|TRBJ1-2|14
TGTGCCAGCAGTGGTTGGACAGCTAACTATGGCTACACCTTC
CASSGWTANYGYTF
>TRBV19|.|.|TRBJ1-1|12
TGTGCCAGTAGTATAAGTGGGGGGACAGCTTTCTTT
CASSISGGTAFF
>TRBV25-1|TRBD1|many|TRBJ2-5|16
TGTGCCAGCAGTGAATTCCCACAGGGGGCGGGGGAGACCCAGTACTTC
CASSEFPQGAGETQYF
>TRBV7-2|.|many|TRBJ2-7|14
TGTGCCAGCAGCTTATTCGGACAGACCTACGAGCAGTACTTC
CASSLFGQTYEQYF
>TRBV25-1|.|.|TRBJ2-2|16
TGTGCCAGCAGTGGGGTGGGGGTGTGGAACACCGGGGAGCTGTTTTTT
CASSGVGVWNTGELFF
>TRBV7-9|TRBD2|many|TRBJ2-5|12
TGTGCCAGCGATGAGCGGGGGAGGGCCCAGTACTTC
CASDERGRAQYF
>TRBV20-1|TRBD1|many|TRBJ2-7|14
TGCAGTGCGCCACCTCCGGGACAGGGCGGGGAGCAGTACTTC
CSAPPPGQGGEQYF
>TRBV7-9|.|few|TRBJ2-5|14
TGTGCCAGCAGCTTAGACATTCGGAAGGAGACCCAGTACTTC
CASSLDIRKETQYF
>TRBV15|.|many|TRBJ2-7|14
TGTGCCACCAGCAGAGAGAGGGCAAACTACGAGCAGTACTTC
CATSRERANYEQYF
>TRBV20-1|.|.|TRBJ1-1|12
TGCAGTGCTAGCCCGGCAGGCGCTGAAGCTTTCTTT
CSASPAGAEAFF
>TRBV20-1|.|many|TRBJ1-1|14
TGCAGTGCCAGCTCCCGACGGGCCAACACTGAAGCTTTCTTT
CSASSRRANTEAFF
>TRBV7-8|.|.|TRBJ2-2|15
TGTGCCAGCAGCTTAAGGCGGGAGAACACCGGGGAGCTGTTTTTT
CASSLRRENTGELFF
>TRBV5-1|TRBD1|few|TRBJ2-5|14
TGCGCCAGCAGGACCGGGACAGGGGTAGAGACCCAGTACTTC
CASRTGTGVETQYF
>TRBV28|.|many|TRBJ1-5|14
TGTGCCAGCAGACGGAATATAGAGAATCAGCCCCAGCATTTT
CASRRNIENQPQHF
>TRBV29-1|.|.|TRBJ1-3|13
TGCAGCGCCCTGGGGCAGGGAGTAAACACCATATATTTT
CSALGQGVNTIYF
>TRBV12-3/TRBV12-4|.|many|TRBJ1-5|12
TGTGCCAGCAGGTCCTCTGGGCGGCCCCAGCATTTT
CASRSSGRPQHF
>TRBV4-2|.|.|TRBJ1-5|16
TGTGCCAGCAGCCAAGAGGGGCAACTTGGAGATCAGCCCCAGCATTTT
CASSQEGQLGDQPQHF
>TRBV12-3/TRBV12-4|.|.|TRBJ2-5|15
TGTGCCAGCAGTTTACGTTCAGGGGGGGAAGAGACCCAGTACTTC
CASSLRSGGEETQYF
>TRBV2|TRBD1|few|TRBJ1-6|17
TGTGCCAGCAGTGGCGACAACAGGGGGTGGTATAATTCACCCCTCCACTTT
CASSGDNRGWYNSPLHF
>TRBV20-1|TRBD2|many|TRBJ2-2|16
TGCAGTGCTAGGGGGTTAGCGGGAATAAACACCGGGGAGCTGTTTTTT
CSARGLAGINTGELFF
>TRBV28|.|many|TRBJ1-2|14
TGTGCCAGCAGCTTTGGGAGAGAAATCTATGGCTACACCTTC
CASSFGREIYGYTF
>TRBV7-2|.|many|TRBJ2-5|16
TGTGCCAGCAGCTTGTACGCTACAGGGAGCCAAGAGACCCAGTACTTC
CASSLYATGSQETQYF
>TRBV6-2/TRBV6-3|.|many|TRBJ1-1|15
TGTGCCAGCAGTGCCGTTACGGGGGCGGACACTGAAGCTTTCTTT
CASSAVTGADTEAFF
>TRBV30|.|many|TRBJ1-1|13
TGTGCCTGGAATAACCATATGAACACTGAAGCTTTCTTT
CAWNNHMNTEAFF
>TRBV5-1|.|.|TRBJ2-7|13
TGCGCCAGCAGCTTGGTCGGGTCGGTCGAGCAGTACTTC
CASSLVGSVEQYF
>TRBV2|.|many|TRBJ1-6|14
TGTGCCAGCATGATGCAGGGCCTTAATTCACCCCTCCACTTT
CASMMQGLNSPLHF
>TRBV24-1|.|.|TRBJ2-7|13
TGTGCCACCAGTGATCTGCACACGGCCGAGCAGTACTTC
CATSDLHTAEQYF